These 5 T cell receptor beta chains share one sample of origin, sequenced in a study of shared clonotypes between healthy human individuals. Produced via immunoSEQ multiplex PCR; TCRdb's table is partial and in-frame only. The table lists about 600,000 clones, around 78% of them singletons. Material for sequencing was PBMCs. These receptors originate from a woman aged 40 to 50 in good health. Some clones in this sample may be carry-over from other donors' samples.

The chain uses TRBV11-2 and TRBJ1-1, with unresolved D. Trimming removed 0 bases at V and 2 bases at J, with 13 bases between. CDR3 size: 16 residues. Germline V gene data show CDR1 as SGHAT and CDR2 as FQNNGV. The CDR3 DNA sequence: TGTGCCAGCAGCTTAGATTCGTTAGCAGAAAACACTGAAGCTTTCTTT. This encodes CASSLDSLAENTEAFF.

With respect to this clone: This is likely an artifact of a read error, given a far larger clone one base away. Other nucleotide sequences from this sample produce the same CDR3. This chain links TRBV29-1 with TRBJ1-1, with D perhaps matching TRBD1 (5 bases). The CDR3 extends over 11 amino acids. CDR1 is SQVTM, CDR2 ANQGSEA, per germline. CDR3 amino acids: CSVSGTTEAFF. Here the CDR3 DNA reads TGCAGCGTTTCAGGGACCACTGAAGCCTTCTTT.

A remark on this clone: At the DNA level, this CDR3 is encoded by other sequences in the same sample as well. The chain combines TRBV19 with TRBJ2-7; D may match TRBD1 or TRBD2 (5 bases each). Trimming took 3 bases from V and 4 from J, leaving 10 bases between them. The CDR3 runs 13 residues. From germline, CDR1 is LNHDA and CDR2 SQIVND (reference sequence). CDR3 nucleotides: TGTGCCAGTAGTATGGGACGGGTTTACGAGCAGTACTTC. It translates to CASSMGRVYEQYF.

This sequence joins TRBV27 and TRBJ2-7; D gene unclear. Germline lookup yields CDR1 MNHEY and CDR2 SMNVEV (reference sequence). The CDR3 length is 16 residues. V was trimmed by 4 bases and J by 5 bases, leaving 21 bases between them. CDR3 sequence: CASSSLSRAVRDEQYF. The CDR3 DNA reads TGTGCCAGCAGTTCCCTTAGTCGGGCGGTTCGGGACGAGCAGTACTTC.

This clone occurred a few times. The chain employs TRBV10-1 and TRBJ1-1; TRBD1 matches at 7 bases. Trimming cost V 0 bases and J 8 bases; bases outside gene matches: 6. CDR1 WNHNN and CDR2 SYGVQD come from the germline V gene (reference sequence). CDR3 size: 14 residues. The CDR3 DNA is TGCGCCAGCAGTGAGTCGAAGCAGGGGGGGGAAGCTTTCTTT. Translating it yields CASSESKQGGEAFF.